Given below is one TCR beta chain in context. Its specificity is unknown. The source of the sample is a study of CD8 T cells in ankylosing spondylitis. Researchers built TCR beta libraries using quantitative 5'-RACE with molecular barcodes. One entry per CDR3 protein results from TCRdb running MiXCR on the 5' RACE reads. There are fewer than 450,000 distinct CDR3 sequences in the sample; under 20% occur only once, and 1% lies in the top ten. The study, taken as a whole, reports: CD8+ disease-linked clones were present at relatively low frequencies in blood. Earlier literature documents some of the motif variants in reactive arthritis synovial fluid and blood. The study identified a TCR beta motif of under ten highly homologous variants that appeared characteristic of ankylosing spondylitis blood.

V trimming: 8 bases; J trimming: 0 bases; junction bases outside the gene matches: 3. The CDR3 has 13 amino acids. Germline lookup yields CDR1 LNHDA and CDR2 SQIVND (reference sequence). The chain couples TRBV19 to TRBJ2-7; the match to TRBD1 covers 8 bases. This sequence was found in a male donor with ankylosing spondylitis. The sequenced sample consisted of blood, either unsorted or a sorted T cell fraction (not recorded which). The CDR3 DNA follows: TGTGCCAGTTCGACAGGGGACTCCTACGAGCAGTACTTC. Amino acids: CASSTGDSYEQYF.